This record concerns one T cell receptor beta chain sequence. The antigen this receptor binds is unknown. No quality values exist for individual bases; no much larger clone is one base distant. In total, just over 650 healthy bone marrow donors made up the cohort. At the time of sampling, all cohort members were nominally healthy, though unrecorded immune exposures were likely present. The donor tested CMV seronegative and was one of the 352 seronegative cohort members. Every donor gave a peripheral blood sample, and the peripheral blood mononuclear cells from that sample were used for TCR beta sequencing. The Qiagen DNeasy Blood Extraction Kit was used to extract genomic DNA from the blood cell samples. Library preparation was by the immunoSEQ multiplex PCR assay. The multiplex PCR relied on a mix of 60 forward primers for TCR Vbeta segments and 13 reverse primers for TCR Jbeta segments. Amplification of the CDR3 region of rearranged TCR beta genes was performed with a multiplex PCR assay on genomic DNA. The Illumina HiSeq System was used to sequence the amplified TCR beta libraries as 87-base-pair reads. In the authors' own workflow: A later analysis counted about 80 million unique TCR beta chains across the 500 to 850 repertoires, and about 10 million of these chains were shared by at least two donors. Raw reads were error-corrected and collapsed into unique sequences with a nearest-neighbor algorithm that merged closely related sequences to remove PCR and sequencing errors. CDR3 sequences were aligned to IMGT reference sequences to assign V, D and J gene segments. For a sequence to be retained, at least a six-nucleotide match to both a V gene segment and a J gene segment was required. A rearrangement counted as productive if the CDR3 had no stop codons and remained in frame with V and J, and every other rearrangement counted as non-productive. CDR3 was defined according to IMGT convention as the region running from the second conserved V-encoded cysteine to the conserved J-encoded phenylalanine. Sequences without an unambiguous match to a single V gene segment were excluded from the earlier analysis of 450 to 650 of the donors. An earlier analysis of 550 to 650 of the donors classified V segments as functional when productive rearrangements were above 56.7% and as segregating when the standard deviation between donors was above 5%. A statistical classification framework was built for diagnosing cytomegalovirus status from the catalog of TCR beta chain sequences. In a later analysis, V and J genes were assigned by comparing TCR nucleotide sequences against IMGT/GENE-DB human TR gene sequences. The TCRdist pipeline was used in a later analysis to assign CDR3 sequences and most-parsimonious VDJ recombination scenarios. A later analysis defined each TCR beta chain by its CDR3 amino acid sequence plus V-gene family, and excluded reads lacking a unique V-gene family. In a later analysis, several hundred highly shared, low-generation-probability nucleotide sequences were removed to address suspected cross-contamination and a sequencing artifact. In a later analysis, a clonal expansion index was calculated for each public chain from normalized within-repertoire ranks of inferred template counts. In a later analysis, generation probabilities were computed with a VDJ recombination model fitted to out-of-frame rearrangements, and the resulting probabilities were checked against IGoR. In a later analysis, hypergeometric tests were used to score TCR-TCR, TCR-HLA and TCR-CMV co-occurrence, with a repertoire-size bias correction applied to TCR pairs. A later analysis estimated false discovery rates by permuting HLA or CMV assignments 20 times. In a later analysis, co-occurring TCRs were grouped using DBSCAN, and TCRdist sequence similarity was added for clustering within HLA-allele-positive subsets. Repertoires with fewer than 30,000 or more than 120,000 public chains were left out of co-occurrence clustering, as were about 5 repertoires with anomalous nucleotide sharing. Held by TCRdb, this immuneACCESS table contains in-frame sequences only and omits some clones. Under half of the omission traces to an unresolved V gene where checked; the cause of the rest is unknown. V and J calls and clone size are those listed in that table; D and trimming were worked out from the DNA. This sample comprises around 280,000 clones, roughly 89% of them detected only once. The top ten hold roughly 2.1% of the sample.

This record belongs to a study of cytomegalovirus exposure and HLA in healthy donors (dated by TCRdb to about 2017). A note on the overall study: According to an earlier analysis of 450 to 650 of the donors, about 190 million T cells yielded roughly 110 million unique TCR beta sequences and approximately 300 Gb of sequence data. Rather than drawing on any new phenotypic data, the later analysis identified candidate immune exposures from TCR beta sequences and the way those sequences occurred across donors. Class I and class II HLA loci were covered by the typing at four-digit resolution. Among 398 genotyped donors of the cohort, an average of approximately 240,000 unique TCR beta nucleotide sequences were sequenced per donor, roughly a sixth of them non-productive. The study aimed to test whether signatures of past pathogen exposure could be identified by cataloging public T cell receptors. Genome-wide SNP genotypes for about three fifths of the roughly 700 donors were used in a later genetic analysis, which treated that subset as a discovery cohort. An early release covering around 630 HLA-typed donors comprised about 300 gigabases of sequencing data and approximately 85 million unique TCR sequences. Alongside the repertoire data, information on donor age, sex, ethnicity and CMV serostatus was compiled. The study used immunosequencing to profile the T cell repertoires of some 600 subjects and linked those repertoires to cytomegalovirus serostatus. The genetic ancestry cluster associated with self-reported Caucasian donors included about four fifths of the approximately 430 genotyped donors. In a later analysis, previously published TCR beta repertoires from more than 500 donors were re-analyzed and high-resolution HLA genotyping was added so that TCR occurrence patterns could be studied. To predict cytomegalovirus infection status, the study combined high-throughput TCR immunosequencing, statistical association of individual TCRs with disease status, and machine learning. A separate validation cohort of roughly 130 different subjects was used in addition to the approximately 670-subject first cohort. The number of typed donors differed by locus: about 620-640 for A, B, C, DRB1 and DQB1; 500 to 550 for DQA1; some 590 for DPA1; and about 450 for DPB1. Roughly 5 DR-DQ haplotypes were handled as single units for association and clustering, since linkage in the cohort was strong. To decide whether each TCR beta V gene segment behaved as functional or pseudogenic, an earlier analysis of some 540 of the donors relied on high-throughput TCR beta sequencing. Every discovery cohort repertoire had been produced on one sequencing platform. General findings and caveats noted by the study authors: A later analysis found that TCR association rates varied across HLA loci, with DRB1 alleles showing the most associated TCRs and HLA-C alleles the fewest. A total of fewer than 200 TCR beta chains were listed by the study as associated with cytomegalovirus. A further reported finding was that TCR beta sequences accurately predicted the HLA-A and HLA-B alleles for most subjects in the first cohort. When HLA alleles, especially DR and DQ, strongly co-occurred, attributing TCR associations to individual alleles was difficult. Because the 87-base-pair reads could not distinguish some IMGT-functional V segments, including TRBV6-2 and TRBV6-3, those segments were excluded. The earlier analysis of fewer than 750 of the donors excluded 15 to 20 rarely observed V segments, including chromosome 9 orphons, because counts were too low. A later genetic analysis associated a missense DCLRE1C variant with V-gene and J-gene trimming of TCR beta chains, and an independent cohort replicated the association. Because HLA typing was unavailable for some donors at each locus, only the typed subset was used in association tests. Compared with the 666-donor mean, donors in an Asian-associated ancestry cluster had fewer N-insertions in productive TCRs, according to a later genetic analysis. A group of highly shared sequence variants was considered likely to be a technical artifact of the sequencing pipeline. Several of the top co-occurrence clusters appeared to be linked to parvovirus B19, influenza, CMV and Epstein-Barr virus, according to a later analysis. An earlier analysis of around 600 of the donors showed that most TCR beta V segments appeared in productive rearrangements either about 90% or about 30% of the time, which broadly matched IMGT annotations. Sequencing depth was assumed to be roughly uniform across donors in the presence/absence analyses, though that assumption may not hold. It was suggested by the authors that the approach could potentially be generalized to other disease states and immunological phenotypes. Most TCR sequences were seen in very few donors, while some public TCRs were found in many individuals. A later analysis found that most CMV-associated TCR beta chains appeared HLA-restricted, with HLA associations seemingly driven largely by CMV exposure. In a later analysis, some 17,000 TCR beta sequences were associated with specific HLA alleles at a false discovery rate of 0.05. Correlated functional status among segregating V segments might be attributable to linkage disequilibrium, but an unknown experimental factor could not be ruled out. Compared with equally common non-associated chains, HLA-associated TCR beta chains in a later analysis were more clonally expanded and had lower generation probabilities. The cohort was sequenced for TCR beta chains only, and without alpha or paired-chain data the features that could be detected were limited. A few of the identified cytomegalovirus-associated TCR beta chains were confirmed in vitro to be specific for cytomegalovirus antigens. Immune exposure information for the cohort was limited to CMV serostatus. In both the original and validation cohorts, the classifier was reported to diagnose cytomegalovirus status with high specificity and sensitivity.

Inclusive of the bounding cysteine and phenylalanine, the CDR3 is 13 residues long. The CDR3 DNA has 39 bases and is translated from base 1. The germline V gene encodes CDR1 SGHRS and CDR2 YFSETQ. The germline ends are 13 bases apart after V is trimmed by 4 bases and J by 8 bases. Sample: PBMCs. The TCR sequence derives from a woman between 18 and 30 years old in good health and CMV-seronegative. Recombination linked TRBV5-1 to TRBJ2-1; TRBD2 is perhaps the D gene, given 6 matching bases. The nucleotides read TGCGCCAGCAGCGCAGGGACTCCCGATGAGCAGTTCTTC. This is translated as CASSAGTPDEQFF. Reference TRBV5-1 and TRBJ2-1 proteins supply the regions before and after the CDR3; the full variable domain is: KAGVTQTPRYLIKTRGQQVTLSCSPISGHRSVSWYQQTPGQGLQFLFEYFSETQRNKGNFPGRFSGRQFSNSRSEMNVSTLELGDSALYLCASSAGTPDEQFFGPGTRLTVL.